The clone carrying this TCR beta chain has only one observation. Authors' methods: Amplification with reference gene primers provided the estimates of nucleated cell counts. TCRdb's table, derived via immunoSEQ multiplex PCR, lists solely in-frame clones and lacks some. That table furnishes V, J and clone size, whereas the DNA furnished D and trimming. The sample lists 310,000 or so clones; around nine tenths were seen once. The data were taken from a study of blood T cell repertoires in COVID-19. Overall study context: The United States, Italy and Spain were the sources of the acute and convalescent COVID-19 samples. T cells, B-cell-depleted T cells, or PBMCs provided the cDNA or gDNA that served as material.

The Seattle patients, enrolled during active infection, were followed longitudinally. This sequence was found in a woman younger than 45 with COVID-19, enrolled during active disease. Sequenced material: peripheral blood.

The CDR3 protein is CASSLSGTSGLDEQYF. The CDR3 region has the DNA TGTGCCAGCAGTTTATCCGGGACTAGCGGGCTCGACGAGCAGTACTTC. The chain joins TRBV28 to TRBJ2-7; TRBD2 matches 12 bases. The CDR3 spans 16 residues. The J segment lost 5 bases and the V segment lost 1 base, leaving 6 bases of the junction unmatched. CDR1 is MDHEN and CDR2 is SYDVKM in the germline V gene.